This note documents a single TCR beta chain sequence. This entry belongs to a study of blood T cell repertoires in COVID-19. Study in general: Samples taken during acute and convalescent COVID-19 were collected in the United States, Italy and Spain.

Patients at the Seattle site were enrolled during active infection and followed longitudinally. Original data processing: It was from reference gene primer amplification that nucleated cell counts were estimated. Sequencing was performed with immunoSEQ multiplex PCR; in TCRdb, only in-frame clones are kept and a portion is missing. V and J calls and clone size are those listed in that table; D and trimming were worked out from the DNA. The table has fewer than 300,000 clones, over 75% seen once. Trimming pared 1 base from V and 2 bases from J, leaving 9 bases between. CDR1 is SGHTA, CDR2 FQGNSA, per germline. The CDR3 consists of 16 residues.

Sequenced sample: peripheral blood. The chain has TRBV7-2 and TRBJ2-6, with D maybe TRBD2 (6 bases). The receptor was derived from a human donor with COVID-19, enrolled during active disease. The donor label of this sample is uncertain. CDR3 sequence reads: CASSLVSGAGANVLTF. The DNA of the CDR3 is TGTGCCAGCAGCTTAGTTTCGGGAGCTGGGGCCAACGTCCTGACTTTC.